Each of the 21 T cell receptor beta chains below was sequenced from the same sample in a study of patients and donors after allogeneic stem cell transplantation. One entry per CDR3 protein results from TCRdb running MiXCR on the RT-PCR reads. The table includes a few hundred thousand distinct CDR3 sequences, 11% to 15% detected once. Sequences were obtained from blood, either unsorted or a sorted T cell fraction (not recorded which). Receptors were obtained from a human donor who was either an allogeneic HSCT recipient or a stem cell or donor lymphocyte infusion donor (not recorded which). It is not recorded whose cells these are; they may come from a transplant donor.

The chain recombines TRBV6-1 with TRBJ1-5, with 8 bases aligning to TRBD1. The V gene end was trimmed by 6 bases and the J gene end by 2 bases; junction bases not matched to a gene: 3. This CDR3 region has 14 residues. In germline, CDR1 is MNHNS, CDR2 SASEGT. DNA of the CDR3: TGTGCCAGCAGGCAGGGGGCCGGCAATCAGCCCCAGCATTTT. It specifies CASRQGAGNQPQHF.

The V and J genes are TRBV4-2 and TRBJ2-1, with 13 nucleotides matching TRBD2. V was clipped by 1 base and J by 3 bases; unmatched bases: 0. CDR1 is LGHNA, CDR2 YNFKEQ, per germline. The CDR3 is 16 residues long. The CDR3 loop reads CASSQGTSGGYNEQFF. The DNA of the CDR3 is TGTGCCAGCAGCCAAGGGACTAGCGGGGGCTACAATGAGCAGTTCTTC.

This clonotype was counted ten times or more. The V and J genes are TRBV5-1 and TRBJ1-1; D unclear. The CDR3 is 14 amino acids. Germline V CDR1 and CDR2: SGHRS, YFSETQ. The germline V and J ends were trimmed by 4 bases and 5 bases, with 15 bases remaining between them. CDR3 nucleotide sequence: TGCGCCAGCAGCGCCGACCCGGGTGGGACTGAAGCTTTCTTT. Protein product: CASSADPGGTEAFF.

The J gene is TRBJ1-5, the V gene TRBV5-5; 9 nucleotides line up with TRBD1. V lost 4 bases, J lost 0 bases, and 5 bases stayed unmatched. From germline, CDR1 is SGHKS and CDR2 YYEKEE (reference sequence). The CDR3 runs 16 residues. CDR3 DNA sequence: TGTGCCAGCAGCCTGACAGGGGGAAATAGCAATCAGCCCCAGCATTTT. This sequence encodes CASSLTGGNSNQPQHF.

This clonotype occurred many times. The chain uses TRBV7-2 and TRBJ2-1, with TRBD2 matching 9 bases. The trim removed 0 bases at V and 7 bases at J, leaving 7 bases unmatched. Germline V gives CDR1 SGHTA, CDR2 FQGNSA. CDR3 length equals 16 residues. The DNA of the CDR3 is TGTGCCAGCAGCTTAGCCTTCGGCGGGAGGGTGAATGAGCAGTTCTTC. Translating it yields CASSLAFGGRVNEQFF.

The chain is built from TRBV9 and TRBJ2-1; D not resolved. Looked up from germline, CDR1 is SGDLS and CDR2 is YYNGEE. This CDR3 region has 15 residues. V was shortened by 3 bases and J by 6 bases, with 16 bases between the two germline ends. CDR3: CASSAPPGRLNEQFF. The CDR3 bases are TGTGCCAGCAGCGCACCCCCCGGCCGGCTCAATGAGCAGTTCTTC.

This clonotype was seen a few times. The chain carries TRBV2 and TRBJ2-2, with D maybe TRBD1 (6 bases). The CDR3 is 16 residues long. The germline CDR1 and CDR2 sequences are SNHLY and FYNNEI. The V gene lost 5 bases and the J gene lost 0 bases, with 13 bases spanning the gap. As DNA, the CDR3 is TGTGCCAGCAGTCCCGAAGGACAGACGAACACCGGGGAGCTGTTTTTT. This encodes CASSPEGQTNTGELFF.

There are many counts of this clonotype. The rearrangement uses TRBV10-3 and TRBJ2-1; 12 bases are shared with TRBD2. V shed 4 bases, J shed 5 bases, and the junction held 6 bases outside the gene matches. CDR3 length: 16 amino acids. CDR1 is ENHRY and CDR2 is SYGVKD in the germline V gene. The CDR3 region is CAISGLAGGPNNEQFF. The CDR3 nucleotides are TGTGCCATCAGTGGCCTAGCGGGAGGGCCCAACAATGAGCAGTTCTTC.

The V call is TRBV29-1, the J call TRBJ2-5; no firm D call. Germline CDR1 SQVTM, CDR2 ANQGSEA. Trimming cost V 3 bases and J 7 bases, with 9 bases left between them. The CDR3 spans 11 residues. The CDR3 reads CSVDGFPTQYF. DNA of the CDR3: TGCAGCGTTGACGGGTTTCCGACCCAGTACTTC.

This chain links TRBV7-9 with TRBJ2-3; 7 bases line up with TRBD1. CDR1 and CDR2 from the germline V gene are SEHNR and FQNEAQ (reference sequence). This CDR3 comprises 13 residues. V shed 5 bases, J shed 5 bases, and the junction held 4 bases outside the gene matches. The CDR3 region has the DNA TGTGCCAGCAGCACCCGACAGGGAGATACGCAGTATTTT. Translation: CASSTRQGDTQYF.

V gene TRBV2 combines with J gene TRBJ2-3, with 9 bases identical to TRBD2. The germline CDR1 and CDR2 sequences are SNHLY and FYNNEI. The J segment lost 3 bases and the V segment lost 4 bases, leaving 5 bases of the junction unmatched. CDR3 length equals 15 residues. The CDR3 sequence is CASSVPAGGTDTQYF. CDR3 coding DNA: TGTGCCAGCAGTGTACCAGCGGGAGGTACAGATACGCAGTATTTT.

In its sample, this clonotype was seen a few times. The chain carries TRBV7-3 and TRBJ2-1; 11 bases agree with TRBD2. V was pared by 5 bases and J by 0 bases, with 12 bases of the junction left unmatched. The CDR3 is made up of 19 amino acids. Germline lookup yields CDR1 SGHTA and CDR2 FQGTGA. The chain's CDR3 is CASSPSRLAGGSSYNEQFF. Here the CDR3 DNA reads TGTGCCAGCAGCCCCTCTAGGCTAGCGGGAGGATCCTCCTACAATGAGCAGTTCTTC. The full variable domain, its missing parts supplied by reference TRBV7-3 and TRBJ2-1, is GAGVSQTPSNKVTEKGKYVELRCDPISGHTALYWYRQSLGQGPEFLIYFQGTGAADDSGLPNDRFFAVRPEGSVSTLKIQRTERGDSAVYLCASSPSRLAGGSSYNEQFFGPGTRLTVL.

This clonotype has a handful of counts. The chain carries TRBV2 and TRBJ1-2; D possibly corresponds to TRBD1 (5 bases). CDR1 and CDR2 (germline): SNHLY, FYNNEI. This CDR3 has 12 residues. V gave up 4 bases and J gave up 4 bases, with 7 bases separating them. CDR3 protein: CASSGQLYGYTF. In DNA, the CDR3 is TGTGCCAGCAGTGGACAGCTCTATGGCTACACCTTC.

This clonotype appeared many times. The rearrangement joins TRBV29-1 to TRBJ1-1; 8 positions agree with TRBD1. The CDR3 extends over 12 amino acids. CDR1 and CDR2 from the germline V gene are SQVTM and ANQGSEA. V shed 7 bases, J shed 6 bases, and the junction held 7 bases outside the gene matches. The CDR3: CSATGASAEAFF. Written as DNA, the CDR3 is TGCAGCGCGACAGGGGCCTCGGCTGAAGCTTTCTTT.

This clonotype was counted between two and nine times. The chain carries TRBV5-4 and TRBJ2-2; 7 positions match TRBD1. Germline V gene sequence: CDR1 SGHNT, CDR2 YYREEE (reference sequence). The CDR3 runs to 13 residues. V lost 4 bases and J lost 5; bases outside the gene matches: 2. The DNA for the CDR3 is TGTGCCAGCAGCCCGGGACAGACCGGGGAGCTGTTTTTT. This translates into CASSPGQTGELFF.

This clonotype was detected many times. V gene TRBV11-2 combines with J gene TRBJ1-1; weak D call: TRBD1 (5 bases). This CDR3 region has 15 residues. The V and J ends lost 3 bases and 1 base respectively, with 12 bases between them. Germline V lookup: CDR1 SGHAT, CDR2 FQNNGV. This chain's CDR3 is CASSFQQVPNTEAFF. CDR3 bases: TGTGCCAGCAGCTTTCAACAGGTCCCGAACACTGAAGCTTTCTTT.

This clonotype was recorded at least ten times. The chain has TRBV2 and TRBJ1-4; D unresolved. Germline V gene lookup returns CDR1 SNHLY and CDR2 FYNNEI. The CDR3 covers 15 residues. Trimming removed 6 bases at V and 1 base at J, with 12 bases between. The chain's CDR3 is CASSYGRLTNEKLFF. The CDR3, as DNA: TGTGCCAGCAGCTACGGACGGTTAACTAATGAAAAACTGTTTTTT. Using reference TRBV2 and TRBJ1-4 for the parts outside the CDR3, the full variable domain is EPEVTQTPSHQVTQMGQEVILRCVPISNHLYFYWYRQILGQKVEFLVSFYNNEISEKSEIFDDQFSVERPDGSNFTLKIRSTKLEDSAMYFCASSYGRLTNEKLFFGSGTQLSVL.

This clonotype showed up just a few times. The chain recombines TRBV5-6 with TRBJ1-3; D unclear. Trimming took 7 bases from V and 4 from J, leaving 15 bases between them. CDR3 length: 14 residues. The germline V gene encodes CDR1 SGHDT and CDR2 YYEEEE. Here the CDR3 DNA reads TGTGCCAGCCTCCAGGAGTCGGTCGGAAACACCATATATTTT. Amino acids: CASLQESVGNTIYF.

The chain links TRBV6-1 to TRBJ2-3; weak D call: TRBD2 (5 bases). Looked up from germline, CDR1 is MNHNS and CDR2 is SASEGT. V was trimmed by 6 bases and J by 9 bases, leaving 16 bases between them. The CDR3 totals 13 residues. The CDR3 nucleotides read TGTGCCAGCAGAAAGAGGGAATCAAAAACGCAGTATTTT. This encodes CASRKRESKTQYF.

CDR3 region: CSADQPGQRQFF. Written as DNA, the CDR3 is TGCAGTGCTGACCAACCGGGACAGCGGCAGTTCTTC. The chain uses TRBV20-1 and TRBJ2-1; 7 bases align to TRBD1. The germline V gene has CDR1 DFQATT and CDR2 SNEGSKA (reference sequence). V shed 5 bases, J shed 12 bases, and the junction held 10 bases outside the gene matches. The CDR3 loop spans 12 amino acids.

This clonotype was recorded a few times. V usage is TRBV7-9 and J usage is TRBJ1-1; D unresolved. The CDR3 extends over 14 amino acids. Germline lookup yields CDR1 SEHNR and CDR2 FQNEAQ (reference sequence). Trimming left V 5 bases short and J 3 bases short, with 13 bases between. The CDR3 DNA reads TGTGCCAGCAGCCCCCCCCGACTAGACACTGAAGCTTTCTTT. It is translated as CASSPPRLDTEAFF.